This T cell receptor (beta chain) was recorded in a study of blood T cell repertoires in COVID-19. CDR3 size: 14 residues. V lost 0 bases and J lost 5, with 11 bases in between. Germline CDR1 and CDR2: SGDLS and YYNGEE. A few counts support this clone. Data came from immunoSEQ multiplex PCR; TCRdb stores just in-frame clones and leaves some out. The sample carries some 100,000 clones, around 94% recorded once. The specimen sequenced was peripheral blood. The TCR originated in a woman aged 60-70 years with active COVID-19. The chain combines TRBV9 with TRBJ1-2; D might be TRBD1 (5 bases). CDR3 protein: CASSVEDKPYGYTF. For the CDR3, the DNA is TGTGCCAGCAGCGTAGAGGACAAACCTTATGGCTACACCTTC.